This TCR beta chain originates from a study of T cells after yellow fever vaccination. Template switching with 5'RACE generated the TCR cDNA and added a universal primer site and UMIs. TCRdb passed the 5' RACE reads through MiXCR, listing each CDR3 protein once. The data contain around 600,000 distinct CDR3 sequences, 9% to 15% of them singletons. Germline CDR1 MDHEN, CDR2 SYDVKM. The CDR3 runs 12 residues. V lost 5 bases to trimming and J lost 6 bases, with 11 bases between them. Study-wide results and limits: Faster peaking, at day 5 versus 15, marked a secondary response that was weaker. FACS-sorted repertoires might harbor abundant contaminating clonotypes from the bulk population. Detected again after the booster were most primary-vaccination clones, at about 96% CD4 and around 91% CD8.

This clonotype was seen ten or more times. What it binds is unknown. The starting material was PBMCs, obtained on the day of the yellow fever booster vaccination. J is TRBJ2-7 and V is TRBV28; D not certain. The sequence derives from a man younger than 45 who received the YFV17D yellow fever vaccine. The CDR3, as DNA: TGTGCCAGCAGTCAAGAGGTGTCCGAGCAGTACTTC. As protein: CASSQEVSEQYF.